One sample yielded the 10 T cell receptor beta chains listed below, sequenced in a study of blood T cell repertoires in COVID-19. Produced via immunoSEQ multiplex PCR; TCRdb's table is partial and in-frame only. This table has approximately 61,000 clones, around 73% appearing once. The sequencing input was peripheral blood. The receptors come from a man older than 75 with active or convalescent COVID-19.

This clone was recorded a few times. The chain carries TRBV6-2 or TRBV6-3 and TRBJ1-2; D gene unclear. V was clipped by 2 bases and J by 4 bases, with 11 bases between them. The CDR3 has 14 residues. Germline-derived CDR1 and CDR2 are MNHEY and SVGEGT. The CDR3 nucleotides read TGTGCCAGCAGTTACCTTGACTTAAGCTATGGCTACACCTTC. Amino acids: CASSYLDLSYGYTF.

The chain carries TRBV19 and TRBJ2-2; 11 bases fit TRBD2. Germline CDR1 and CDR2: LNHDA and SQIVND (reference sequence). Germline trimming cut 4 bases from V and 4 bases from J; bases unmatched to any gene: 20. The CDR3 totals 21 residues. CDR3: CASSTSNTKILAGVGTGELFF. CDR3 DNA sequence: TGTGCCAGTAGTACCTCCAACACTAAAATACTAGCGGGAGTAGGCACCGGGGAGCTGTTTTTT.

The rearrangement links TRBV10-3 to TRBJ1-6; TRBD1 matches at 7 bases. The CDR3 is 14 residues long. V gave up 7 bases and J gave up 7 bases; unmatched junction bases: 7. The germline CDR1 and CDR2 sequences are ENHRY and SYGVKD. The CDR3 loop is CAIKGGTENSPLHF. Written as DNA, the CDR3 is TGTGCCATCAAGGGCGGGACAGAAAATTCACCCCTCCACTTT.

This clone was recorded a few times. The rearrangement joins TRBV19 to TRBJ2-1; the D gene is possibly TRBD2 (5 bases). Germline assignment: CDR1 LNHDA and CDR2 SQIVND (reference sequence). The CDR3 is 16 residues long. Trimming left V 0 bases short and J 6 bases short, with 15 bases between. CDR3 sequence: CASSIEALGYGNEQFF. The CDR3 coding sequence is TGTGCCAGTAGTATAGAGGCACTAGGGTACGGCAATGAGCAGTTCTTC.

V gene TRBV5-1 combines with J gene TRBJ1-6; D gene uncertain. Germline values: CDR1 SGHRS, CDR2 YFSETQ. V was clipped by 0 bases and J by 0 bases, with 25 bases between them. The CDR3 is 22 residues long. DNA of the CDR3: TGCGCCAGCAGCTTGGATGGTTTGGTTCCACGAGAACTGAGCTCCTATAATTCACCCCTCCACTTT. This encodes CASSLDGLVPRELSSYNSPLHF.

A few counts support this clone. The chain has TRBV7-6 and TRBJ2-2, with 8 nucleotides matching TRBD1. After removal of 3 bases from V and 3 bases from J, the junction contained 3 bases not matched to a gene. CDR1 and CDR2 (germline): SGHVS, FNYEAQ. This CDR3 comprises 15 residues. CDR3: CASSLGQAYTGELFF. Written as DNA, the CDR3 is TGTGCCAGCAGCTTGGGACAGGCGTACACCGGGGAGCTGTTTTTT. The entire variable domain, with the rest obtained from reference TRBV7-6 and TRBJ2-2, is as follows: GAGVSQSPRYKVTKRGQDVALRCDPISGHVSLYWYRQALGQGPEFLTYFNYEAQQDKSGLPNDRFSAERPEGSISTLTIQRTEQRDSAMYRCASSLGQAYTGELFFGEGSRLTVL.

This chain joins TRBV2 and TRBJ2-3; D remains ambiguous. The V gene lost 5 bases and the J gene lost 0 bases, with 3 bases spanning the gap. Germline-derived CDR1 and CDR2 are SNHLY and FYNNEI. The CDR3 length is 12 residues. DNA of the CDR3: TGTGCCAGCAGTTATAGCACAGATACGCAGTATTTT. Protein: CASSYSTDTQYF.

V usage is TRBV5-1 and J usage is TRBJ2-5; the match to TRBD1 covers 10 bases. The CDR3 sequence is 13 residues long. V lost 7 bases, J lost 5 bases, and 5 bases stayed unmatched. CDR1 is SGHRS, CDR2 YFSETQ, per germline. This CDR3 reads CASGTGVRETQYF. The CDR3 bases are TGCGCCAGCGGGACAGGGGTGCGGGAGACCCAGTACTTC.

The CDR3 loop reads CASRLEAGGHTQYF. The CDR3, as DNA: TGTGCCAGCCGCCTTGAAGCGGGGGGCCATACGCAGTATTTT. The chain joins TRBV2 to TRBJ2-3; 9 bases align to TRBD2. Per germline, CDR1 SNHLY and CDR2 FYNNEI. The CDR3 contains 14 residues. Losses at the gene ends were 8 bases for V and 7 bases for J; bases not matched to a gene: 10.

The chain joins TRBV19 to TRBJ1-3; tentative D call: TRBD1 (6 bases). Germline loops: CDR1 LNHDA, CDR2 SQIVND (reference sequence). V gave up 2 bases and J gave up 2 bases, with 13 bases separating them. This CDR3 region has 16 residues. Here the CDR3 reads CASSIQLQGTGNTIYF. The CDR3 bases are TGTGCCAGTAGTATACAATTACAGGGAACTGGAAACACCATATATTTT. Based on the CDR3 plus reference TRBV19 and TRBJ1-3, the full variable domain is DGGITQSPKYLFRKEGQNVTLSCEQNLNHDAMYWYRQDPGQGLRLIYYSQIVNDFQKGDIAEGYSVSREKKESFPLTVTSAQKNPTAFYLCASSIQLQGTGNTIYFGEGSWLTVV.